The 7 T cell receptor beta chains below all came from one sample that was sequenced in a study of post-analysis software for immune sequencing data. Study-wide points: Controls had lower frequencies than patients of a few TRBV segments, which included TRBV5-6, TRBV5-1 and TRBV20-1.

No antigen has been identified for these receptors. Unique molecular identifiers had been added to the TCR beta cDNA libraries. TCRdb re-derived calls from the PCR reads in MiXCR, one entry per CDR3 protein. The sample holds about 820,000 distinct CDR3 sequences; under 70% are singletons and the top ten take approximately 4.3%. What was sequenced was blood. The receptors originated from a girl aged 10 to 17 with multiple sclerosis.

This chain links TRBV12-3 or TRBV12-4 with TRBJ1-2, with no clear D. The V end was cut by 6 bases, the J end by 8 bases, with 19 bases between. The CDR3 length is 14 residues. The chain's CDR3 is CASSYQAAQRGYTF. The CDR3 DNA sequence: TGTGCCAGCAGCTACCAGGCAGCCCAGAGGGGCTACACCTTC.

This chain connects TRBV7-6 to TRBJ2-5; a possible D gene is TRBD1 (6 bases). The CDR3 runs to 13 residues. V lost 5 bases to trimming and J lost 9 bases, with 16 bases between them. Germline assignment: CDR1 SGHVS and CDR2 FNYEAQ. The CDR3 nucleotides read TGTGCCAGCAGCCCTCGGGACACATCTCCCCAGTACTTC. This gives the protein CASSPRDTSPQYF.

This chain connects TRBV7-2 to TRBJ2-7; D unresolved. Trimming stripped 5 bases from V and 0 bases from J, with 11 bases between. The CDR3 length is 14 residues. The germline V gene has CDR1 SGHTA and CDR2 FQGNSA. CDR3 in amino acids: CASSPESSSYEQYF. CDR3 bases: TGTGCCAGCAGCCCCGAGTCCAGCTCCTACGAGCAGTACTTC.

The CDR3 coding sequence is TGTGCCAGCAGCATCCGACAGGGCCCCTACGAGCAGTACTTC. Translated: CASSIRQGPYEQYF. The genes are TRBV21-1 and TRBJ2-4; the table's D call of TRBD1 was not tested on the DNA. The J call may be incorrect, as the DNA end agrees better with TRBJ2-7. TRBV21-1 is a pseudogene locus. The CDR3 covers 14 residues.

This chain uses TRBV4-1 with TRBJ2-1, with 8 bases identical to TRBD2. The CDR3 sequence is 18 residues long. Germline assignment: CDR1 MGHRA and CDR2 YSYEKL. Trimming took 6 bases from V and 5 from J; bases not matched to a gene: 18. The CDR3 sequence: CASRNSLLVGRVDNEQFF. CDR3 DNA: TGCGCCAGCAGGAATTCGTTACTAGTCGGGAGGGTAGACAATGAGCAGTTCTTC.

The gene calls are TRBV29-1 and TRBJ2-5, with 9 bases fitting TRBD2. This CDR3 is 12 amino acids long. After removal of 7 bases from V and 4 bases from J, the junction contained 4 bases not matched to a gene. Germline lookup yields CDR1 SQVTM and CDR2 ANQGSEA. The CDR3 DNA is TGCAGCGCACCACTAGCGGGAGAGACCCAGTACTTC. Protein sequence: CSAPLAGETQYF.

DNA of the CDR3: TGTGCCAGCAGCTTAACGTCTTCTATCGATGAGCAGTTCTTC. Encoded protein: CASSLTSSIDEQFF. The rearrangement links TRBV7-3 to TRBJ2-1; D gene unclear. The germline V gene has CDR1 SGHTA and CDR2 FQGTGA. The length of the CDR3 is 14 residues. V lost 0 bases and J 8 bases, leaving 11 bases between the germline ends.